One and the same sample provided the 30 T cell receptor beta chains below, sequenced in a study of blood T cell repertoires in COVID-19. Generated by immunoSEQ multiplex PCR, the TCRdb table keeps only in-frame clones and is missing some. The sample lists 130,000 or so clones; 88% were seen once. Sequencing used peripheral blood. These receptors originate from a man aged 50 or older with acute or convalescent COVID-19.

In this sample, this clone turned up once. This rearrangement joins TRBV4-2 to TRBJ2-5, with D maybe TRBD1 (5 bases). V gave up 0 bases and J gave up 5 bases, with 19 bases separating them. Germline V gene lookup returns CDR1 LGHNA and CDR2 YNFKEQ. The CDR3 is 17 residues long. In DNA form, the CDR3 reads TGTGCCAGCAGCCAAGAGGCGGACACCCTTAAAGGGGAGACCCAGTACTTC. Amino acids: CASSQEADTLKGETQYF.

The chain is built from TRBV28 and TRBJ1-6; D remains ambiguous. The V gene lost 2 bases and the J gene lost 8 bases, with 13 bases spanning the gap. The CDR3 has 15 amino acids. The germline CDR1 and CDR2 sequences are MDHEN and SYDVKM. CDR3 residues: CASSLRRRPDSPLHF. For the CDR3, the DNA is TGTGCCAGCAGTTTACGCAGGAGGCCAGATTCACCCCTCCACTTT.

This clone appeared once. The gene calls are TRBV12-3 or TRBV12-4 and TRBJ1-6; the match to TRBD1 covers 7 bases. The length of the CDR3 is 13 residues. The junction had 6 bases not matched to a gene; V was cut back by 6 bases and J by 10 bases. The CDR3 here is CASRSTGESPLHF. CDR3 DNA: TGTGCCAGCAGGTCTACAGGGGAGTCACCCCTCCACTTT.

V gene TRBV15 combines with J gene TRBJ1-2; D gene unclear. Germline V CDR1 and CDR2: LNHNV, YYDKDF (reference sequence). The CDR3 runs to 15 residues. V was shortened by 0 bases and J by 4 bases, with 12 bases between the two germline ends. DNA of the CDR3: TGTGCCACCAGCAGAGATTACGAGGATTTCTATGGCTACACCTTC. Protein product: CATSRDYEDFYGYTF.

This chain links TRBV2 with TRBJ2-3, with unresolved D. The CDR3 consists of 11 residues. V was shortened by 5 bases and J by 4 bases, with 4 bases between the two germline ends. CDR1 SNHLY and CDR2 FYNNEI come from the germline V gene. The CDR3: CASSSADTQYF. CDR3 in DNA: TGTGCCAGCAGTTCCGCAGATACGCAGTATTTT.

The chain combines TRBV27 with TRBJ1-2, with D uncertain. Trimming left V 3 bases short and J 1 base short, with 6 bases between. CDR1 and CDR2 (germline): MNHEY, SMNVEV (reference sequence). CDR3 length: 13 amino acids. The CDR3 sequence: CASSFRYNYGYTF. DNA of the CDR3: TGTGCCAGCAGTTTCCGTTATAACTATGGCTACACCTTC.

This sequence joins TRBV7-8 and TRBJ1-1; D may be TRBD1 (6 bases). Trimming took off 5 bases at V and 11 bases at J, with 18 bases between the two ends. The germline V gene encodes CDR1 SGHVS and CDR2 FQNEAQ. The CDR3 covers 13 residues. The CDR3 is CASSEGQLWMAFF. The CDR3, as DNA: TGTGCCAGCAGCGAAGGACAGCTTTGGATGGCTTTCTTT.

With regard to this clone: The junction departs from germline at one end; a sequencing error may be responsible. V usage is TRBV28 and J usage is TRBJ1-1; D might be TRBD1 (6 bases). Germline CDR1 is MDHEN and CDR2 is SYDVKM. The CDR3 loop spans 14 amino acids. CDR3 region: CASSTSGGTLRGQF. The CDR3 DNA is TGTGCCAGCAGTACTTCCGGGGGGACACTTCGTGGCCAATTT.

This clone was counted between two and nine times. The V gene is TRBV27, the J gene TRBJ1-1; D might be TRBD1 (5 bases). V gave up 4 bases and J gave up 0 bases, with 12 bases separating them. From germline, CDR1 is MNHEY and CDR2 SMNVEV (reference sequence). The CDR3 extends over 15 amino acids. The CDR3 loop reads CASSSRESLNTEAFF. In nucleotides, the CDR3 is TGTGCCAGCAGTTCCAGGGAATCCCTGAACACTGAAGCTTTCTTT.

This chain connects TRBV7-9 to TRBJ1-5; a weak D match, TRBD1 (5 bases). This CDR3 comprises 13 residues. V lost 2 bases to trimming and J lost 7 bases, with 9 bases between them. Germline CDR1 SEHNR, CDR2 FQNEAQ (reference sequence). The CDR3 reads CASSLRGRQPQHF. Written as DNA, the CDR3 is TGTGCCAGCAGCTTAAGGGGAAGACAGCCCCAGCATTTT.

The chain recombines TRBV2 with TRBJ1-1; D is unresolved. This CDR3 is built from 12 residues. Trimming shortened V by 2 bases and J by 8 bases, and 9 bases separated the two germline ends. Germline V gene lookup returns CDR1 SNHLY and CDR2 FYNNEI. The CDR3: CASSELRREAFF. The CDR3 DNA sequence: TGTGCCAGCAGTGAACTAAGGCGGGAAGCTTTCTTT.

The rearrangement links TRBV2 to TRBJ2-1, with D possibly TRBD2 on 5 matching bases. V was clipped by 2 bases and J by 10 bases, with 18 bases between them. From germline, CDR1 is SNHLY and CDR2 FYNNEI. The CDR3 totals 15 residues. Here the CDR3 reads CASSETRRTPPEQFF. The CDR3 DNA reads as TGTGCCAGCAGTGAAACCAGGAGGACCCCCCCGGAGCAGTTCTTC.

The V call is TRBV29-1, the J call TRBJ1-1; TRBD1 agrees at 7 bases. V dropped 6 bases and J dropped 5; count of bases not matched to a gene: 9. The V gene's germline CDR1 is SQVTM and CDR2 ANQGSEA. This CDR3 has 13 amino acids. The CDR3 nucleotides are TGCAGCGTAGGGGACAGTAAGAAGACTGAAGCTTTCTTT. Encoded protein: CSVGDSKKTEAFF.

This clone was recorded a few times. The chain carries TRBV6-5 and TRBJ2-2; the match to TRBD2 covers 8 bases. This CDR3 has 14 residues. Trimming cost V 4 bases and J 4 bases; bases outside gene matches: 2. CDR1 MNHEY and CDR2 SVGAGI come from the germline V gene. CDR3 sequence: CASSSRGGTGELFF. The CDR3, as DNA: TGTGCCAGCAGTTCCCGGGGGGGCACCGGGGAGCTGTTTTTT.

The CDR3 DNA is TGTGCCAGCAGCCAAGGAGGGTCCGGGGAGCTGTTTTTT. Translated, it gives CASSQGGSGELFF. The rearrangement links TRBV3-1 (or the pseudogene TRBV3-2) to TRBJ2-2, with TRBD2 as a possible D gene (5 bases). The CDR3 length is 13 residues. The germline V gene encodes CDR1 LGHDT and CDR2 YNNKEL (reference sequence). V gave up 1 base and J gave up 6 bases, with 6 bases separating them.

The chain recombines TRBV20-1 with TRBJ2-1, with 7 positions matching TRBD2. V trimming: 3 bases; J trimming: 4 bases; junction bases outside the gene matches: 6. Germline assignment: CDR1 DFQATT and CDR2 SNEGSKA (reference sequence). The CDR3 is made up of 14 amino acids. CDR3 region: CSASRPSGYNEQFF. In DNA form, the CDR3 reads TGCAGTGCTAGTCGTCCTAGCGGATACAATGAGCAGTTCTTC.

CDR3 loop: CASTLDSSYGYTF. The CDR3 DNA sequence: TGTGCCTCAACTTTAGACTCCAGCTATGGCTACACCTTC. The chain joins TRBV19 to TRBJ1-2; no firm D call. In germline, CDR1 is LNHDA, CDR2 SQIVND (reference sequence). The CDR3 loop spans 13 amino acids. V was cut by 11 bases and J by 4 bases, with 17 bases left in between. The variable domain in full, with the rest retrieved from reference TRBV19 and TRBJ1-2, is DGGITQSPKYLFRKEGQNVTLSCEQNLNHDAMYWYRQDPGQGLRLIYYSQIVNDFQKGDIAEGYSVSREKKESFPLTVTSAQKNPTAFYLCASTLDSSYGYTFGSGTRLTVV.

V is TRBV6-2 or TRBV6-3 and J is TRBJ1-3; no clear D. Trimming took off 2 bases at V and 3 bases at J, with 17 bases between the two ends. Germline CDR1 reads MNHEY; CDR2 reads SVGEGT. This CDR3 has 17 amino acids. The CDR3 here is CASSYGGGSVRGNTIYF. As DNA, the CDR3 is TGTGCCAGCAGTTACGGCGGTGGATCCGTCCGTGGAAACACCATATATTTT.

The chain is built from TRBV30 and TRBJ1-2, with D perhaps TRBD1 (5 bases). The CDR3 has 11 residues. The germline V gene has CDR1 GTSNPN and CDR2 SVGIG (reference sequence). Trimming removed 1 base from V and 13 bases from J, with 13 bases in between. The CDR3 region has the DNA TGTGCCTGGAGTGGCGGGACGATCCGCACCTTC. It specifies CAWSGGTIRTF.

The V gene is TRBV7-3, the J gene TRBJ1-6, with D possibly TRBD1 on 5 matching bases. Per the germline V gene, CDR1 is SGHTA and CDR2 is FQGTGA. Trimming took off 2 bases at V and 8 bases at J, with 10 bases between the two ends. This CDR3 is built from 14 residues. CDR3 sequence reads: CASSLEGGDSPLHF. The CDR3, as DNA: TGTGCCAGCAGCTTAGAGGGAGGGGATTCACCCCTCCACTTT.

This clone appeared a few times. This chain uses TRBV28 with TRBJ2-7; 8 positions match TRBD2. The CDR3 has 14 residues. After removal of 8 bases from V and 1 base from J, the junction contained 7 bases not matched to a gene. Germline CDR1 reads MDHEN; CDR2 reads SYDVKM. The CDR3 DNA follows: TGTGCCAGCGCGTCCCAGCGGGAGTCCTACGAGCAGTACTTC. It codes for CASASQRESYEQYF.

J is TRBJ1-2 and V is TRBV6-5, with D unresolved. The CDR3 runs 13 residues. Deletions cut 3 bases from V and 8 bases from J, with 13 bases between. Germline V lookup: CDR1 MNHEY, CDR2 SVGAGI. CDR3 coding DNA: TGTGCCAGCAGTTATGAGCTCTTGAAGGGCTACACCTTC. Its translation is CASSYELLKGYTF.

This rearrangement joins TRBV27 to TRBJ2-7; 8 bases align to TRBD1. Germline V gene sequence: CDR1 MNHEY, CDR2 SMNVEV (reference sequence). Germline trimming cut 5 bases from V and 1 base from J; bases unmatched to any gene: 7. The length of the CDR3 is 15 residues. CDR3 amino acids: CASSGSGTGSYEQYF. CDR3 sequence (DNA): TGTGCCAGCAGTGGGTCCGGGACAGGTTCCTACGAGCAGTACTTC.

The J gene is TRBJ1-6, the V gene TRBV5-6; tentative D call: TRBD1 (6 bases). V gave up 0 bases and J gave up 10 bases, with 11 bases separating them. CDR3 size: 14 residues. Germline V CDR1 and CDR2: SGHDT, YYEEEE. DNA of the CDR3: TGTGCCAGCAGCTTGGTGGGGGCAAGATCACCCCTCCACTTT. It codes for CASSLVGARSPLHF.

V gene TRBV28 combines with J gene TRBJ2-7; TRBD1 might be the D (6 bases). The CDR3 spans 16 residues. Trimming pared 5 bases from V and 1 base from J, leaving 18 bases between. Germline-derived CDR1 and CDR2 are MDHEN and SYDVKM. CDR3 protein: CASSPSSVGQSYEQYF. The DNA for the CDR3 is TGTGCCAGCAGTCCATCCTCCGTTGGACAGTCCTACGAGCAGTACTTC.

The V and J genes are TRBV28 and TRBJ1-5, with 7 bases aligning to TRBD1. Germline CDR1 reads MDHEN; CDR2 reads SYDVKM. The CDR3 runs to 12 residues. V shed 9 bases, J shed 5 bases, and the junction held 4 bases outside the gene matches. Here the CDR3 DNA reads TGTGCCAGTATGGGACAGTATCAGCCCCAGCATTTT. Translating it yields CASMGQYQPQHF. Combining the CDR3 with reference TRBV28 and TRBJ1-5 gives the whole variable domain DVKVTQSSRYLVKRTGEKVFLECVQDMDHENMFWYRQDPGLGLRLIYFSYDVKMKEKGDIPEGYSVSREKKERFSLILESASTNQTSMYLCASMGQYQPQHFGDGTRLSIL.

The chain has TRBV14 and TRBJ2-7; 9 bases map to TRBD2. Trimming cost V 4 bases and J 4 bases; bases outside gene matches: 14. The CDR3 runs to 17 residues. Per germline, CDR1 SGHDN and CDR2 FVKESK. CDR3 sequence (DNA): TGTGCCAGCAGCCCCACGGGCGGGAGGGCTCTCCGGTACGAGCAGTACTTC. Protein product: CASSPTGGRALRYEQYF.

The chain uses TRBV28 and TRBJ2-3; TRBD2 aligns across 11 bases. Germline CDR1 reads MDHEN; CDR2 reads SYDVKM. The V gene end was trimmed by 2 bases and the J gene end by 8 bases; junction bases not matched to a gene: 6. The length of the CDR3 is 15 residues. The CDR3 loop is CASSLIGTSGGTQYF. The CDR3, as DNA: TGTGCCAGCAGTTTAATCGGGACTAGCGGAGGTACGCAGTATTTT.

The rearrangement uses TRBV5-1 and TRBJ1-1; D unresolved. V was clipped by 0 bases and J by 0 bases, with 6 bases between them. CDR1 and CDR2 from the germline V gene are SGHRS and YFSETQ. The CDR3 runs 14 residues. The CDR3 spells CASSLDRVNTEAFF. The CDR3 nucleotides are TGCGCCAGCAGCTTGGACAGAGTGAACACTGAAGCTTTCTTT.

This chain links TRBV6-5 with TRBJ1-1; weak D call: TRBD1 (6 bases). Germline assignment: CDR1 MNHEY and CDR2 SVGAGI. V lost 4 bases to trimming and J lost 0 bases, with 15 bases between them. The CDR3 totals 16 residues. The CDR3 reads CASSSPRDNMNTEAFF. The CDR3 DNA sequence: TGTGCCAGCAGTTCGCCCAGGGACAACATGAACACTGAAGCTTTCTTT.